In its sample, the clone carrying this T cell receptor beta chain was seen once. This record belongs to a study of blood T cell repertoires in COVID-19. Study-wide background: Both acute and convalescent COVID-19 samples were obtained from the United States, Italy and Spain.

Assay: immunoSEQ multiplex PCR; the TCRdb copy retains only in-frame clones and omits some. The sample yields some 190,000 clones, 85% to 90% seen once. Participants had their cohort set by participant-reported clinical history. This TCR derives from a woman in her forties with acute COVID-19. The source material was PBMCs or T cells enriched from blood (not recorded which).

The CDR3 reads CASSSQGGAGELFF. The CDR3 region has the DNA TGTGCCAGCAGCTCCCAAGGGGGGGCCGGGGAGCTGTTTTTT. The chain couples TRBV11-3 to TRBJ2-2; D is possibly TRBD2 (7 bases). CDR1 and CDR2 from the germline V gene are SGHNT and YENEEA. The germline V and J ends were trimmed by 4 bases and 6 bases, with 12 bases remaining between them. The CDR3 sequence is 14 residues long.